This T cell receptor (beta chain) was sequenced for a study of cytomegalovirus exposure and HLA in healthy donors (dated by TCRdb to 2015 to 2018). With regard to the full study: An earlier analysis of 587 of the donors reported about 260 Gb of sequence data and around 110 million unique TCR beta sequences obtained from some 170 million T cells. About 310 gigabases of sequencing data and 78 million or so unique TCR sequences were included in an early release covering about 600 HLA-typed donors. The genetic ancestry cluster associated with self-reported Caucasian donors included about 84% of the approximately 400 genotyped donors. The study aimed to test whether cataloging public T cell receptors could reveal signatures of past pathogen exposure. The study profiled the T cell repertoires of 500 to 800 subjects by immunosequencing and related them to cytomegalovirus serostatus. In addition to the first cohort of hundreds of subjects, a separate validation cohort of approximately 130 different subjects was used. High-throughput TCR immunosequencing, statistical association of individual TCRs with disease status, and machine learning were combined to predict cytomegalovirus infection status. To study patterns of TCR occurrence, a later analysis re-analyzed previously published TCR beta repertoires from just over 650 donors and added high-resolution HLA genotyping. In the later analysis, no new phenotypic data were used to find candidate immune exposures; instead, reliance was placed on TCR beta sequences and their occurrence across donors. To decide whether each TCR beta V gene segment behaved as functional or pseudogenic, an earlier analysis of approximately 620 of the donors relied on high-throughput TCR beta sequencing. Donor age, sex, ethnicity and CMV serostatus were compiled alongside the repertoire data. A later genetic analysis used genome-wide SNP genotypes for about 60% of the roughly 670 donors, treating that subset as a discovery cohort. All discovery cohort repertoires had been generated using a single sequencing platform. Class I and class II HLA loci were covered by the typing at four-digit resolution. Typing coverage varied by locus: 629-630 donors for A, B, C, DRB1 and DQB1; roughly 560 for DQA1; more than 600 for DPA1; approximately 490 for DPB1. Four or five DR-DQ haplotypes were handled as single units for association and clustering, since linkage in the cohort was strong. Among under 450 genotyped donors of the cohort, an average of about 240,000 unique TCR beta nucleotide sequences were sequenced per donor, around 18% of them non-productive. The study at large found these results: The cohort was sequenced for TCR beta chains only, and without alpha or paired-chain data the features that could be detected were limited. In a later analysis, around 17,000 TCR beta sequences were associated with specific HLA alleles at a false discovery rate of 0.05. In the study, roughly 160 TCR beta chains were listed as associated with cytomegalovirus. A cluster of highly shared sequence variants was judged likely to be a technical artifact of the sequencing pipeline. Compared with the roughly 720-donor mean, donors in an Asian-associated ancestry cluster had fewer N-insertions in productive TCRs, according to a later genetic analysis. Immune exposure information for the cohort was limited to CMV serostatus. Linkage disequilibrium might explain the correlated functional status among segregating V segments, but an unknown experimental factor could not be ruled out. The classifier was reported to diagnose cytomegalovirus status with high specificity and sensitivity in both the original cohort and the validation cohort. In a later analysis, several top co-occurrence clusters were reported to appear linked to parvovirus B19, influenza, CMV and Epstein-Barr virus. While some public TCRs were present in many individuals, most TCR sequences turned up only very rarely across donors. The authors suggested that the approach could potentially be extended to other disease states and immunological phenotypes. Broadly in line with IMGT annotations, most TCR beta V segments showed up in productive rearrangements about 87% or about 30% of the time in an earlier analysis of 450 to 750 of the donors. Because some donors lacked HLA typing at each locus, the association tests relied only on the typed subset. A further reported finding was that TCR beta sequences accurately predicted the HLA-A and HLA-B alleles for most subjects in the first cohort. Compared with equally common non-associated chains, HLA-associated TCR beta chains in a later analysis were more clonally expanded and had lower generation probabilities. The 87-base-pair reads could not distinguish some IMGT-functional V segments, including TRBV6-2 and TRBV6-3, so those segments were excluded. Because counts were too low, roughly 17 rarely observed V segments, including chromosome 9 orphons, were left out of the earlier analysis of 500 to 750 of the donors. In a later analysis, the rate of TCR association differed among HLA loci, with DRB1 alleles having the most associated TCRs and HLA-C alleles having the fewest. Presence/absence analyses assumed roughly uniform sequencing depth across donors, an assumption that may not hold. When HLA alleles, especially DR and DQ, strongly co-occurred, TCR associations were difficult to assign to individual alleles. Three of the identified cytomegalovirus-associated TCR beta chains were confirmed in vitro to be specific for cytomegalovirus antigens. An association between a missense DCLRE1C variant and V-gene and J-gene trimming of TCR beta chains was found in a later genetic analysis and replicated in an independent cohort. A later analysis found that most CMV-associated TCR beta chains appeared HLA-restricted, with HLA associations seemingly driven largely by CMV exposure.

In total, approximately 690 healthy bone marrow donors made up the cohort. At the time of sampling, all cohort members were nominally healthy, though unrecorded immune exposures were likely present. The donor was CMV seronegative and was included in the group of several hundred seronegative cohort members. Each donor provided a peripheral blood sample, and peripheral blood mononuclear cells were used for TCR beta sequencing. Genomic DNA extraction from the blood cell samples was performed with the Qiagen DNeasy Blood Extraction Kit. As encoded in the germline V gene, CDR1 is MGHRA while CDR2 is YSYEKL. The junction shows trimming of 4 bases on V and 3 bases on J, and the gene matches do not reach 8 bases of it. From the cysteine up to the phenylalanine, the CDR3 has a length of 16 residues. Just the 48-base CDR3 DNA is kept, in frame starting at base 1. Preparation of the library involved the immunoSEQ multiplex PCR assay. The multiplex PCR relied on a mix of 60 forward primers for TCR Vbeta segments and 13 reverse primers for TCR Jbeta segments. Amplification of the CDR3 region of rearranged TCR beta genes was performed with a multiplex PCR assay on genomic DNA. Amplified TCR beta libraries were sequenced as 87-base-pair reads on the Illumina HiSeq System. In the paper's pipeline: A later analysis tallied tens of millions of unique TCR beta chains across the 666 repertoires, and approximately 11 million of those chains were shared by two or more donors. Raw reads were error-corrected and collapsed into unique sequences with a nearest-neighbor algorithm that merged closely related sequences to remove PCR and sequencing errors. CDR3 sequences were aligned to IMGT reference sequences to assign V, D and J gene segments. Each retained sequence needed at least a six-nucleotide match to both a V gene segment and a J gene segment. Rearrangements were called productive when the CDR3 lacked stop codons and stayed in frame with V and J; all others were non-productive. Following IMGT convention, CDR3 was defined as the stretch from the second conserved V-encoded cysteine to the conserved J-encoded phenylalanine. In an earlier analysis of some 550 of the donors, sequences lacking an unambiguous match to a single V gene segment were excluded. In an earlier analysis of about 590 of the donors, a V segment was called functional when productive rearrangements were above 56.7%, and segregating when the standard deviation between donors exceeded 5%. A statistical classification framework was built to diagnose cytomegalovirus status from the catalog of TCR beta chain sequences. In a later analysis, TCR nucleotide sequences were compared against IMGT/GENE-DB human TR gene sequences so that V and J genes could be assigned. In a later analysis, CDR3 sequences and most-parsimonious VDJ recombination scenarios were assigned using the TCRdist pipeline. In a later analysis, each TCR beta chain was defined by its CDR3 amino acid sequence together with its V-gene family, and reads without a unique V-gene family were excluded. In a later analysis, 550 to 650 highly shared, low-generation-probability nucleotide sequences were removed to address suspected cross-contamination and a sequencing artifact. For each public chain, a later analysis derived a clonal expansion index from normalized ranks of inferred template counts within each repertoire. A later analysis computed generation probabilities with a VDJ recombination model fitted to out-of-frame rearrangements, and checked the results against IGoR. A later analysis scored TCR-TCR, TCR-HLA and TCR-CMV co-occurrence with hypergeometric tests, applying a repertoire-size bias correction to TCR pairs. A later analysis estimated false discovery rates by permuting HLA or CMV assignments 20 times. In a later analysis, co-occurring TCRs were grouped using DBSCAN, with TCRdist sequence similarity added in when clustering inside HLA-allele-positive subsets. For co-occurrence clustering, repertoires with fewer than 30,000 or more than 120,000 public chains were excluded, along with five repertoires with anomalous nucleotide sharing. TCRdb stores this immuneACCESS table with in-frame sequences only. Part of the clones is absent; in the studies checked, under half of the shortfall reflects unresolved V genes, and no reason is known for the rest. Clone size and the V and J calls come from that table; the DNA yielded D and trimming. Here the sample has about 200,000 clones; about 80% occur a single time. Approximately 1.8% of the sample is in the top ten clones.

Notes on this clone: The clone's antigen remains unknown. Base qualities were left out, and no much larger clone turns up one base away.

The TCR originated in a male donor in good health and CMV-seronegative. Sequences were obtained from PBMCs. The sequence joins TRBV4-1 to TRBJ1-4, and TRBD1 matches 7 of the central bases. The DNA sequence follows: TGCGCCAGCAGCCCGACCGCAGGGGGTTCTAATGAAAAACTGTTTTTT. Its protein is CASSPTAGGSNEKLFF.